The TCR beta chain under discussion was sequenced for a study of CD8 T cells in Susac syndrome. Study-wide results and caveats: TCR sequencing and HLA analysis covered a relatively small number of individuals.

CD8+ and CD4+ T cells taken from blood had their TCR beta sequenced. Worth noting for this clonotype: The antigen is not known.

This CDR3 is 15 amino acids long. The ends lost 4 bases at V and 6 bases at J; junction bases unmatched: 9. Germline-derived CDR1 and CDR2 are DFQATT and SNEGSKA (reference sequence). An input of 0.5 to 1 ug of RNA was subjected to reverse transcription using random hexamers. TCRdb re-called the immunoSEQ multiplex PCR reads with MiXCR, one entry per CDR3 protein. The table lists fewer than 150,000 distinct CDR3 sequences, roughly 94% of them singletons. This chain connects TRBV20-1 to TRBJ2-1; 10 bases are a match to TRBD2. Material: CD8+ T cells from PBMCs. This receptor was taken from a human donor in good health. Here the CDR3 reads CSANARTSGPNEQFF. The CDR3 DNA reads TGCAGTGCTAACGCCAGGACTAGCGGACCCAATGAGCAGTTCTTC.